A selection of T cell receptor beta chains follows, all from one sample in a study of blood T cell repertoires in COVID-19. The assay was immunoSEQ multiplex PCR, and TCRdb's table has in-frame clones only and misses some. The sample has roughly 360,000 clones, around 83% seen once. The source material was PBMCs or T cells enriched from blood (not recorded which). The receptors stem from a woman between 45 and 60 years old who had recovered from COVID-19. CDR3s include the opening cysteine and the closing phenylalanine or tryptophan. D genes are given only for firm matches. Clone size is stated in some rows and not others, as once, few, many or a class when expanded.

d_call clone_size j_call v_call cdr3_nt cdr3_aa
TRBD2 - TRBJ2-2 TRBV9 TGTGCCAGCAGCGTAGCTTCGCTAGCGGGAGTTACCGGGGAGCTGTTTTTT CASSVASLAGVTGELFF
TRBD2 - TRBJ2-7 TRBV29-1 TGCAGCGCCTTAGCGGGAGCTTCGTACGAGCAGTACTTC CSALAGASYEQYF
- few TRBJ1-1 TRBV4-3 TGCGCCAGCAGCCAAGTTAGGCCGACTACTGAAGCTTTCTTT CASSQVRPTTEAFF
- - TRBJ1-2 TRBV5-6 TGTGCCAGCAGCTTGGTCGCAGGAGGAACTAACTATGGCTACACCTTC CASSLVAGGTNYGYTF
- - TRBJ2-1 TRBV9 TGTGCCAGCGGGAGGGGGGAACCCAATGAGCAGTTCTTC CASGRGEPNEQFF
- - TRBJ1-6 TRBV19 TGTGCCAGTGTTAAGACAGGCTACAATTCACCCCTCCACTTT CASVKTGYNSPLHF
- - TRBJ1-2 TRBV2 TGTGCCACCGTTCGCGGGGGCGAGAGCTATGGCTACACCTTC CATVRGGESYGYTF
TRBD1 once TRBJ1-2 TRBV7-9 TGTGCCAGCAGCTTAGCGCAGGGGGCGGGCTACACCTTC CASSLAQGAGYTF
TRBD1 - TRBJ1-3 TRBV7-2 TGTGCCAGCAGCCGGGACAGCCTGACCTCTGGAAACACCATATATTTT CASSRDSLTSGNTIYF
TRBD2 - TRBJ2-5 TRBV5-1 TGCGCCACACGCACGACTAGCAGGGAGACCCAGTACTTC CATRTTSRETQYF
TRBD1 - TRBJ1-1 TRBV10-3 TGTGCCACCACGAACCCTATGCGACAGGGACGAGAAGCTTTCTTT CATTNPMRQGREAFF
TRBD2 once TRBJ2-1 TRBV7-2 TGTGCCAGCAGCTTAGGGTCCGGGACTAGCGGGGGGCCAGAGTTCTTC CASSLGSGTSGGPEFF
TRBD1 - TRBJ1-1 TRBV18 TGTGCCAGCTCACCCGGGACAGCCCGAAGTGATTTCTTT CASSPGTARSDFF
- - TRBJ1-1 TRBV10-3 TGTGCCATCAGTGTAGAGGTTAACACTGAAGCTTTCTTT CAISVEVNTEAFF
TRBD1 few TRBJ1-1 TRBV3-1/TRBV3-2 TGTGCCAGCAGCCAACTCACAGGGGAAGAAGCTTTCTTT CASSQLTGEEAFF
- - TRBJ2-2 TRBV4-1 TGCGCCAGCAGCCAAGGCGAGGGCGCGGGTACCGGGGAGCTGTTTTTT CASSQGEGAGTGELFF
- - TRBJ2-3 TRBV5-8 TGTGCCAGCAGCGACGGGACCAGCGTGAGGGGACTTACGCAGTATTTT CASSDGTSVRGLTQYF
- - TRBJ1-1 TRBV19 TGTGCCAGTAGTACACACTCACAGGGATCTGAGAGTGCTGAAGCTTTCTTT CASSTHSQGSESAEAFF
TRBD1 few TRBJ1-5 TRBV27 TGTGCCAGCAGGGGACAGTACAATCAGCCCCAGCATTTT CASRGQYNQPQHF
- - TRBJ1-1 TRBV29-1 TGCAGCGCAAGTTGGTCGGTTTCTGAAGCTTTCTTT CSASWSVSEAFF
TRBD1 - TRBJ1-2 TRBV7-3 TGTGCCAGCAGCCCAGGGCAGGGGGCGTCCTATGGCTACACCTTC CASSPGQGASYGYTF
- - TRBJ2-1 TRBV5-1 TGCGCCAGCCGGCTCGAACAGGGATTCAATGAGCAGTTCTTC CASRLEQGFNEQFF
- - TRBJ1-1 TRBV27 TGTGCCAGCAGTTTTTGGGGGCGGTTTGAAGCTTTCTTT CASSFWGRFEAFF
- - TRBJ1-2 TRBV18 TGTGCCAGCTCACCCGCCATTGGGGAGGGCTACACCTTC CASSPAIGEGYTF
TRBD1 - TRBJ1-3 TRBV18 TGTGCCAGCTCACCAGGGACAGGGATACTCGGTGGAAACACCATATATTTT CASSPGTGILGGNTIYF
- few TRBJ1-5 TRBV30 TGTGCCTGGAGTACGGGGAACAATCAGCCCCAGCATTTT CAWSTGNNQPQHF
TRBD1 - TRBJ1-6 TRBV6-6 TGTGCCAGCAGCGCCGGACAGGTGAATTCACCCCTCCACTTT CASSAGQVNSPLHF
TRBD1 - TRBJ1-6 TRBV30 TGTGCCTGGAGCCCTGGACAGGGATATAATTCACCCCTCCACTTT CAWSPGQGYNSPLHF
TRBD1 - TRBJ2-6 TRBV18 TGTGCCAGCTCACCACGGACAGGGGTATTCTCTGGGGCCAACGTCCTGACTTTC CASSPRTGVFSGANVLTF
- - TRBJ2-7 TRBV11-3 TGTGCCAGCAGCTCCAGGGTTCGCGGAGACTACGAGCAGTACTTC CASSSRVRGDYEQYF
TRBD1 few TRBJ1-4 TRBV4-1 TGCGCCAGCAGCCAAGAGGGGACAGGGAATGAAAAACTGTTTTTT CASSQEGTGNEKLFF
- - TRBJ1-1 TRBV11-3 TGTGCCAGCAGCAAGAATCAGGGGTTCAGCACTGAAGCTTTCTTT CASSKNQGFSTEAFF
TRBD2 - TRBJ2-1 TRBV6-2/TRBV6-3 TGTGCCAGCAGCCCGGCCCTCGGCGGGGGAAACAATGAGCAGTTCTTC CASSPALGGGNNEQFF
TRBD2 - TRBJ2-2 TRBV2 TGTGCCAGCAGCGATAGCGGGAGCTATTCGAACACCGGGGAGCTGTTTTTT CASSDSGSYSNTGELFF
TRBD1 - TRBJ1-2 TRBV2 TGTGCCAGCAGTAGTGTAGGGGGCCCTAACTATGGCTACACCTTC CASSSVGGPNYGYTF
- - TRBJ2-7 TRBV18 TGTGCCAGCTCACCACCGGGACACTACGAGCAGTACTTC CASSPPGHYEQYF
- - TRBJ1-2 TRBV12-3/TRBV12-4 TGTGCCAGCAGTTGGTCAGGCAGCTACACCTTC CASSWSGSYTF
TRBD1 - TRBJ2-1 TRBV9 TGTGCCAGCAGCGCTCGGACAGGGGATTACAATGAGCAGTTCTTC CASSARTGDYNEQFF
TRBD1 - TRBJ1-5 TRBV7-9 TGTGCCAGCAGCCCAGCGGGACAGGGGAATCAGCCCCAGCATTTT CASSPAGQGNQPQHF
- - TRBJ1-2 TRBV3-1/TRBV3-2 TGTGCCAGCAGCGAACCCCCGGGACACAGCTATGGCTACACCTTC CASSEPPGHSYGYTF
- - TRBJ2-1 TRBV27 TGTGCCAGCTCCAAGGGGGTCGGCTCCTACAATGAGCAGTTCTTC CASSKGVGSYNEQFF
TRBD1 - TRBJ2-7 TRBV7-6 TGTGCCAGCAGCATGGGACAGGGGACCTACGAGCAGTACTTC CASSMGQGTYEQYF
- - TRBJ1-5 TRBV30 TGTGCCTGGAACCGAGGTAAAGGAGCCTCCGGTCCCCAGCATTTT CAWNRGKGASGPQHF
TRBD1 - TRBJ1-4 TRBV30 TGTGCCTGGAGGAATCCGGGACAGGGTAGTGAAAAACTGTTTTTT CAWRNPGQGSEKLFF
- - TRBJ2-7 TRBV6-5 TGTGCCAGCAGTTATAGTCAGGGCGCCATGACCTACGAGCAGTACTTC CASSYSQGAMTYEQYF
TRBD1 once TRBJ2-1 TRBV19 TGTGCCAGTAGTATCCCGACAGGGAGTAATGAGCAGTTCTTC CASSIPTGSNEQFF
TRBD2 - TRBJ2-3 TRBV3-1/TRBV3-2 TGTGCCAGCAGCCAAGGGCTAGCGGGGACTTCCGGATATACGCAGTATTTT CASSQGLAGTSGYTQYF
- once TRBJ2-7 TRBV27 TGTGCCAGCAGTTTGGGGACACTGAACCCCTACGAGCAGTACTTC CASSLGTLNPYEQYF
TRBD2 - TRBJ2-7 TRBV5-5 TGTGCCAGCAGCTTAGATTATAGCGGGTTCTACGAGCAGTACTTC CASSLDYSGFYEQYF
- - TRBJ1-5 TRBV18 TGTGCCAGCTCACCACCGATGGGGCCTAGCAATCAGCCCCAGCATTTT CASSPPMGPSNQPQHF
- few TRBJ1-5 TRBV19 TGTGCCAGTACCCCACAGGGATATAGCAATCAGCCCCAGCATTTT CASTPQGYSNQPQHF
- - TRBJ1-3 TRBV19 TGTGCCAGTAGTCCGACTGGCAGGGCCGGAAACACCATATATTTT CASSPTGRAGNTIYF
- - TRBJ2-5 TRBV18 TGTGCCAGCTCCCCGAGGGACACCCAAGAGACCCAGTACTTC CASSPRDTQETQYF
- few TRBJ2-1 TRBV7-8 TGTGCCAGCAGCTTAGCGGGGAGACTAGGCTCCTACAATGAGCAGTTCTTC CASSLAGRLGSYNEQFF
TRBD1 - TRBJ1-5 TRBV27 TGTGCCAGCAGTTTAGGGGGGACAGTAAGCAATCAGCCCCAGCATTTT CASSLGGTVSNQPQHF